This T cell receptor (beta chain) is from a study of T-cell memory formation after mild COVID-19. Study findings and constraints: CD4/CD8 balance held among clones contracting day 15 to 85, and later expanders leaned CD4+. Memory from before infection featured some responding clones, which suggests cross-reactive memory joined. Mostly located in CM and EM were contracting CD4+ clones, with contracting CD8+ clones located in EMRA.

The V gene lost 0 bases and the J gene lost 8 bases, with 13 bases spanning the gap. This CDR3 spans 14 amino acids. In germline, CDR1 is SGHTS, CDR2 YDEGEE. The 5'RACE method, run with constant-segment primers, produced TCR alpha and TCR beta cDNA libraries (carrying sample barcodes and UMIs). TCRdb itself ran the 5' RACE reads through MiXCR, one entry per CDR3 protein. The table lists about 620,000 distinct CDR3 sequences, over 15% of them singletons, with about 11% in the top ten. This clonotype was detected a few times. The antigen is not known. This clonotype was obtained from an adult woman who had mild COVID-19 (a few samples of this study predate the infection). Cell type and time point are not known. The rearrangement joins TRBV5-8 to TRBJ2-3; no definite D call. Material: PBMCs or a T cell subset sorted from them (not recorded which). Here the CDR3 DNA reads TGTGCCAGCAGCTTGGGTGGCTCGCAAGCTACGCAGTATTTT. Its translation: CASSLGGSQATQYF.